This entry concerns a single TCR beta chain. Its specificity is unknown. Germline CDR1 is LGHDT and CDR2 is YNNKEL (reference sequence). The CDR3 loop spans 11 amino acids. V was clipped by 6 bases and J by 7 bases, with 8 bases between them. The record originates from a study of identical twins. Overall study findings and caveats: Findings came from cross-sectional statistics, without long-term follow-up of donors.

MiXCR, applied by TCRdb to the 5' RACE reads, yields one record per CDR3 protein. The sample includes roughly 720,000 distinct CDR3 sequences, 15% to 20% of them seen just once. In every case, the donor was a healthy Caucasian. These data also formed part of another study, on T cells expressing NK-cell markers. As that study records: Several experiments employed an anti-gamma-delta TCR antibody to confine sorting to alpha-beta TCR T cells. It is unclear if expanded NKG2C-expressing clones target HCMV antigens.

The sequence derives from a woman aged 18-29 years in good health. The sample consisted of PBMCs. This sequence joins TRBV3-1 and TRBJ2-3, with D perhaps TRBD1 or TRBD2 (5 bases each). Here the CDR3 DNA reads TGTGCCAGCAGTGAGGGGAATACGCAGTATTTT. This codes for CASSEGNTQYF.